This T cell receptor beta chain was observed in a study of T cells in Graves' hyperthyroidism and ophthalmopathy (dated by TCRdb to about 2019). Regarding the research as a whole: Peripheral blood was sampled at the time of initial diagnosis, prior to any treatment. TCR V-J signatures able to tell the groups apart were searched for in a discovery cohort of approximately 95 patients, of whom 43 had Graves' ophthalmopathy and roughly 58 had stable Graves' hyperthyroidism. Whether ophthalmopathy could be predicted prospectively was tested in an independent validation cohort made up of 18 to 20 hyperthyroidism patients plus 17 patients who later progressed to ophthalmopathy. The 80 to 100 discovery patients were randomly divided into training and test sets at a 7:3 ratio. In addition, the study compared T-cell repertoires in thyroid tissue and in blood from over 5 Graves' hyperthyroidism patients. After sampling, hyperthyroidism patients received methimazole starting at 30 mg daily, and ophthalmopathy patients received high-dose intravenous methylprednisolone. TCR Vbeta CDR3 sequencing of 130 to 150 peripheral blood samples (approximately 44 ophthalmopathy, approximately 80 hyperthyroidism and around 17 progressor patients) is reported in the paper. General study outcomes and caveats: Ophthalmopathy was separated from stable hyperthyroidism by a 13 V-J signature model, with approximately 90% sensitivity and about 81% specificity obtained in cross-validation and 80%/75% obtained in testing. No statistical method was used to set the sample size in advance, and investigators knew the group allocation. In validation, progression to ophthalmopathy was predicted by the model with around 70% sensitivity and roughly 72% specificity, a median of approximately 6.5 months before onset. Most expanded thyroid clonotypes (frequency above 0.001) were also detected in blood, a finding suggesting that blood repertoires may reflect thyroid immune responses.

Graves' hyperthyroidism was defined as stable when no progression to ophthalmopathy occurred over 18 months of follow-up. The hyperthyroidism patients were between 18 and 65 years old and newly diagnosed, with a disease duration of less than 2 months. Exclusion was applied to patients with uncontrolled infections, other autoimmune diseases, pregnancy or lactation. Diagnoses were established on the basis of clinical symptoms, serum thyroxine and TRAb, thyroid ultrasound, and orbital computed tomography. PBMCs were isolated from roughly 10 ml of fresh peripheral blood by Ficoll-Paque density gradient centrifugation. Total RNA was extracted with Trizol reagent, and quality was checked on an Agilent 2100 Bioanalyzer. V lost 2 bases and J lost 7 bases, and the count of bases not matched to a germline gene is 8. From the cysteine through the phenylalanine, the CDR3 covers 16 amino acids. The sequence is cut down to CDR3 DNA, 48 bases in frame from base 1. Reading the germline V gene gives CDR1 MDHEN and CDR2 SYDVKM.

Amplification of TCR beta CDR3 regions was carried out from RNA transcripts. The first round of RT-PCR for the TCR CDR3 was performed with the HTBI primer set and the Qiagen OneStep RT-PCR kit. Libraries were constructed in a second round of multiplex PCR, after which size selection and purification were carried out. Sequencing of the libraries was done on an Illumina HiSeq2000 using paired-end 100 bp reads. In the paper's pipeline: SOAPnuke was used to process the raw data, with reads discarded if the reads contained adapters or uncalled bases, had a mean Phred below 15, or lacked an exact constant-primer or identifier match. COPE v1.2.5 was used to merge the high-quality paired reads, and each unique nucleotide sequence was defined as a clonotype. Clonotypes were aligned to IMGT TRBV, TRBD and TRBJ reference segments using MiTCR v1.1. Only V-J combinations with frequency above 0.0001, covering 99% to 99.2% of repertoires, were analysed. The TCS score was defined as F50 (clonal expansion) divided by E x V (chaos), with BLOSUM62-based TCRdist calculated between CDR3 peptides within each V-J. Welch's t-statistics and random forest reduced around 520 V-J features to roughly 13, which were used in a naive Bayes classifier (R e1071). In-frame beta chains were kept once TCRdb had trimmed the public reads at Q25 with fastp and called clones with MiXCR. Under each unique CDR3 protein, matching rows form one entry showing the most common genes and DNA. The V and J calls here are based on TCRdb, not the publication. The sample profile shows about 200,000 distinct CDR3 sequences; 15% to 20% of them were found once. Of the sample, approximately 50% falls within the top ten clones.

Points on this clonotype: What antigen it recognizes has not been identified. No clone much larger than this one lies a single base away; base qualities are absent.

The clonotype originates from a man in his fifties with Graves' hyperthyroidism. Source material: blood. The chain couples TRBV28 to TRBJ2-1; 10 junctional bases match TRBD2. The nucleotide sequence reads TGTGCCAGCAGTTTACAGGGACTAGCGTTAGGAAATGAGCAGTTCTTC. Translated, it gives CASSLQGLALGNEQFF.